This T cell receptor beta chain stems from a study of shared clonotypes between healthy human individuals. Study-wide results and limits: Estimated richness values were generally larger in naive subsets than in memory subsets. Some naive CD4 clonotypes, roughly 5%, turned up in common across a handful of donors.

Original processing notes: Junction-only sequences without quality scores came from ImmunoSEQ, so filtering differed. Using immunoSEQ multiplex PCR, the repertoire was profiled, and TCRdb retains in-frame clones only, with some absent. The V and J calls and clone size are taken from that table; D and trimming were inferred from the DNA. The sample consists of about 2.3 million clones, 90% to 95% of them appearing once. A remark on this clone: The antigen is unknown.

Those who donated, Caucasian adults without exception, all lived in Nashville, Tennessee. V dropped 5 bases and J dropped 5; count of bases not matched to a gene: 7. Per germline, CDR1 MNHEY and CDR2 SMNVEV (reference sequence). The CDR3 runs 15 residues. Sequences were obtained from naive CD4+ T cells from PBMCs. The subset is: CD45RA+ positively selected. The chain uses TRBV27 and TRBJ2-1; 9 bases are a match to TRBD2. The clonotype was recovered from a man aged 18-30 years in good health. Some clones in this sample may be carry-over from other donors' samples. The CDR3 here is CASSPRLAVNNEQFF. CDR3 DNA: TGTGCCAGCAGTCCCCGACTAGCGGTAAACAATGAGCAGTTCTTC.